This T cell receptor beta chain derives from a study of blood T cells in healthy people across ages. The CDR3 has 17 amino acids. Germline lookup yields CDR1 KGHDR and CDR2 SFDVKD. The V gene end was trimmed by 4 bases and the J gene end by 4 bases; junction bases not matched to a gene: 12. Sample-barcoded 5' priming and a J-beta primer mix drove a second PCR of about 7 to 11 cycles. TCRdb analysed the 5' RACE reads with MiXCR anew, one entry per CDR3 protein. The table records a few hundred thousand distinct CDR3 sequences, roughly a quarter of them present only once. This clonotype was picked up a small number of times. The same sample was also studied in work on T cells of mothers and their children. That publication notes: All extracted RNA went into cDNA synthesis, about 1.4 ug per 15 ul.

The sample consisted of blood. J is TRBJ2-1 and V is TRBV24-1; TRBD1 aligns across 7 bases. The sequence came from a boy aged 2 to 9 in good health. The CDR3 coding sequence is TGTGCCACCAGTGAGGGTCCCGGGACAGTTAGTTACAATGAGCAGTTCTTC. Protein product: CATSEGPGTVSYNEQFF.